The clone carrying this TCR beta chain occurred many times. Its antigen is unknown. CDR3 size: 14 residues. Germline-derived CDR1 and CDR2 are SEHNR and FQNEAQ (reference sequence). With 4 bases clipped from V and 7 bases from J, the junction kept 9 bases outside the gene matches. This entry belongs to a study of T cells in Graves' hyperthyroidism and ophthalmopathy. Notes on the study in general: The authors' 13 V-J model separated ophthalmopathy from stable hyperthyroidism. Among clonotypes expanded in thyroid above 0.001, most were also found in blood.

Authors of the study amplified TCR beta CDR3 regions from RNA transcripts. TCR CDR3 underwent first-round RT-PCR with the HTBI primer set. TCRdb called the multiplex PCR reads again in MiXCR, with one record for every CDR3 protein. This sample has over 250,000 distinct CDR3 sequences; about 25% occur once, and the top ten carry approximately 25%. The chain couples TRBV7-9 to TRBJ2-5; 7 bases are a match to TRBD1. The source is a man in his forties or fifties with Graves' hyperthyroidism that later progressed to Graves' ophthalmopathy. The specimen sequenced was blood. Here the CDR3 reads CASSSGTASGTQYF. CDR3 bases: TGTGCCAGCAGCTCTGGGACAGCCTCGGGGACCCAGTACTTC. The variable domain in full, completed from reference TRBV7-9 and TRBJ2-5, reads DTGVSQNPRHKITKRGQNVTFRCDPISEHNRLYWYRQTLGQGPEFLTYFQNEAQLEKSRLLSDRFSAERPKGSFSTLEIQRTEQGDSAMYLCASSSGTASGTQYFGPGTRLLVL.